Sequencing of this TCR beta chain was carried out in a study of cytomegalovirus exposure and HLA in healthy donors. V lost 0 bases to trimming and J lost 9 bases, with 15 bases between them. Germline V CDR1 and CDR2: MNHEY, SVGAGI. This CDR3 is 15 amino acids long. TCRdb's copy holds only in-frame clones and misses some; the assay was immunoSEQ multiplex PCR. Of about 250,000 clones in the sample, about 90% were seen once. The J gene is TRBJ2-1, the V gene TRBV6-5; D uncertain. Sequencing was carried out using PBMCs. The clonotype comes from a man aged 18 to 30 in good health and CMV-seropositive. DNA for the CDR3: TGTGCCAGCAGTTACTCCTCTGTGTCGGTTGGTGAGCAGTTCTTC. Its protein is CASSYSSVSVGEQFF.